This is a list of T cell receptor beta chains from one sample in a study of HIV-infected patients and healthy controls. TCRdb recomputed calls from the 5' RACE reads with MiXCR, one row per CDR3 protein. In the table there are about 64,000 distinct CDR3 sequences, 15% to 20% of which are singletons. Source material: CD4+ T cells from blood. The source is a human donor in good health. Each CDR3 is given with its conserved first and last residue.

CASSLSGGGQGAYEQFF	TRBV7-9	TRBJ2-1
CSARKSGRNYNEQFF	TRBV20-1	TRBJ2-1
CATAGGGHEQFF	TRBV2	TRBJ2-1
CASSRTGEGNYGYTF	TRBV7-9	TRBJ1-2
CSARSQGGGTSTGELFF	TRBV20-1	TRBJ2-2
CASSSARSSGANVLTF	TRBV11-2	TRBJ2-6
CASSSRFRADPSNQPQHF	TRBV7-2	TRBJ1-5
CSVRRGYNEQFF	TRBV29-1	TRBJ2-1
CASTRTGLSYNEQFF	TRBV19	TRBJ2-1
CASSPSGGGGFYGYTF	TRBV7-2	TRBJ1-2
CASSISRQSYGYTF	TRBV19	TRBJ1-2
CASSQEGRSTDTQYF	TRBV4-1	TRBJ2-3
CASGSNRGLINEQFF	TRBV12-5	TRBJ2-1
CASSQLTGAGTEAFF	TRBV4-2	TRBJ1-1
CASSQGQNQPQHF	TRBV3-1	TRBJ1-5
CASSQGGRGGSTDTQYF	TRBV4-2	TRBJ2-3
CASSDRGNYGYTF	TRBV10-2	TRBJ1-2
CASSHPSGSGAVTQYF	TRBV12-3/TRBV12-4	TRBJ2-5
CAWSTPGGIYGYTF	TRBV30	TRBJ1-2
CASSWGQGEYF	TRBV7-2	TRBJ2-7
CSARANTQGMSSYEQYF	TRBV20-1	TRBJ2-7
CASSIGGAIGYTF	TRBV19	TRBJ1-2
CASSLRLAGRDTQYF	TRBV5-8	TRBJ2-3
CASSFGLAGMDEQFF	TRBV5-1	TRBJ2-1
CASSLGSSNQPQHF	TRBV5-6	TRBJ1-5
CASSFNFRDTQYF	TRBV7-6	TRBJ2-3
CASSLNLYNEQFF	TRBV27	TRBJ2-1
CASSLGLRTASSTDTQYF	TRBV5-1	TRBJ2-3
CATKHRRGYTQYF	TRBV24-1	TRBJ2-3
CASGAHAGNTIYF	TRBV12-3/TRBV12-4	TRBJ1-3
CASRLVKVGTEAFF	TRBV7-2	TRBJ1-1
CASSHGQGADYGYTF	TRBV7-6	TRBJ1-2
CASSDRIGTAGANVLTF	TRBV25-1	TRBJ2-6
CASSLSFGRTYNSPLHF	TRBV7-9	TRBJ1-6
CASSQDGRSQHF	TRBV4-3	TRBJ1-5
CASSWVQGVSTEAFF	TRBV12-3/TRBV12-4	TRBJ1-1
CATSEAGHNQETQYF	TRBV24-1	TRBJ2-5
CASSPGTGQTMNTEAFF	TRBV6-6	TRBJ1-1
CASSDSDGYGYTF	TRBV12-3/TRBV12-4	TRBJ1-2
CASTPGSSGRAREQYF	TRBV6-2/TRBV6-3	TRBJ2-7
CSARSRERTYNSPLHF	TRBV20-1	TRBJ1-6
CASSQVLAGRGYTF	TRBV4-3	TRBJ1-2